The next 22 T cell receptor beta chains were all read from a single sample in a study of blood T cell repertoires in COVID-19. The repertoire was sequenced with immunoSEQ multiplex PCR; TCRdb's copy has only in-frame clones and lacks some. Here the sample spans around 170,000 clones, 75% to 90% being singletons. Sequencing was performed on peripheral blood. Receptors originate from a woman between 40 and 55 years old with acute or convalescent COVID-19.

The gene calls are TRBV11-1 and TRBJ1-1; D remains unclear. V was clipped by 7 bases and J by 4 bases, with 10 bases between them. This CDR3 comprises 12 residues. Germline CDR1 and CDR2: SGHAT and FQDESV (reference sequence). CDR3 amino acids: CASTGEGTEAFF. CDR3 in DNA: TGTGCCAGCACCGGGGAGGGCACTGAAGCTTTCTTT. The full variable domain, its missing parts supplied by reference TRBV11-1 and TRBJ1-1, is EAEVAQSPRYKITEKSQAVAFWCDPISGHATLYWYRQILGQGPELLVQFQDESVVDDSQLPKDRFSAERLKGVDSTLKIQPAELGDSAMYLCASTGEGTEAFFGQGTRLTVV.

This clone is a singleton in its sample. This chain joins TRBV6-6 and TRBJ1-1; possible D gene TRBD1, 5 bases. CDR3 length: 13 residues. Germline V lookup: CDR1 MNHNY, CDR2 SVGAGI (reference sequence). V was trimmed by 5 bases and J by 10 bases, leaving 17 bases between them. The CDR3 coding sequence is TGTGCCAGCAGTCGGGACGAGGGCGGACGAGCTTTCTTT. Translated: CASSRDEGGRAFF.

This sequence joins TRBV5-1 and TRBJ1-1, with a tentative D call TRBD1 (6 bases). V dropped 3 bases and J dropped 0 bases, with 15 bases sitting between them. Germline values: CDR1 SGHRS, CDR2 YFSETQ. The CDR3 length is 16 residues. CDR3 DNA: TGCGCCAGCAGCTCTGGACAGTTGAGGATGAACACTGAAGCTTTCTTT. It yields the protein CASSSGQLRMNTEAFF. Together with reference TRBV5-1 and TRBJ1-1, the CDR3 gives the full variable domain: KAGVTQTPRYLIKTRGQQVTLSCSPISGHRSVSWYQQTPGQGLQFLFEYFSETQRNKGNFPGRFSGRQFSNSRSEMNVSTLELGDSALYLCASSSGQLRMNTEAFFGQGTRLTVV.

V usage is TRBV27 and J usage is TRBJ2-1; D is uncertain. Germline loops: CDR1 MNHEY, CDR2 SMNVEV (reference sequence). Trimming pared 2 bases from V and 4 bases from J, leaving 12 bases between. CDR3 length: 15 residues. CDR3 nucleotides: TGTGCCAGCAGTTTAAGGCAGGTTCTTTACAATGAGCAGTTCTTC. Protein product: CASSLRQVLYNEQFF.

V and J are TRBV9 and TRBJ2-5; 8 nucleotides align to TRBD2. V shed 0 bases and J 5 bases; nucleotides not matched to a gene: 9. CDR1 and CDR2 (germline): SGDLS, YYNGEE. The CDR3 covers 16 residues. CDR3 amino acids: CASSVVGGAAGETQYF. The CDR3 region has the DNA TGTGCCAGCAGCGTAGTCGGGGGGGCCGCAGGGGAGACCCAGTACTTC.

The chain joins TRBV27 to TRBJ2-1, with a possible D match to TRBD1 (5 bases). The V gene's germline CDR1 is MNHEY and CDR2 SMNVEV (reference sequence). This CDR3 is built from 14 residues. The ends were cut back, 3 bases at V and 5 bases at J, with 11 bases in the middle. The CDR3 nucleotides read TGTGCCAGCAGTTTTCAGGGTCCCAACAATGAGCAGTTCTTC. It is translated as CASSFQGPNNEQFF.

This chain joins TRBV12-3 or TRBV12-4 and TRBJ2-5; a weak D match, TRBD1 (6 bases). CDR3 length equals 13 residues. Trimming cost V 5 bases and J 7 bases, with 14 bases left between them. CDR3 sequence reads: CASSRDTRGTQYF. The CDR3 bases are TGTGCCAGCAGTCGGGACACCCGGGGGACCCAGTACTTC.

The chain uses TRBV6-4 and TRBJ2-1; 7 bases agree with TRBD1. Per the germline V gene, CDR1 is MRHNA and CDR2 is SNTAGT. The CDR3 is 15 amino acids. The J segment lost 0 bases and the V segment lost 3 bases, leaving 2 bases of the junction unmatched. The CDR3 loop reads CASSEGQVSYNEQFF. The CDR3 DNA reads TGTGCCAGCAGTGAAGGACAGGTCTCCTACAATGAGCAGTTCTTC.

The chain carries TRBV18 and TRBJ1-3, with D perhaps TRBD1 (6 bases). The germline V gene has CDR1 KGHSH and CDR2 LQKENI. The V and J ends lost 5 bases and 2 bases respectively, with 7 bases between them. This CDR3 comprises 13 residues. CDR3 loop: CASSTGPGNTIYF. CDR3 coding DNA: TGTGCCAGCTCAACAGGGCCTGGAAACACCATATATTTT.

This clone was recorded only once. The chain links TRBV28 to TRBJ2-3, with D possibly matching TRBD2 (6 bases). Germline lookup yields CDR1 MDHEN and CDR2 SYDVKM. The CDR3 loop spans 12 amino acids. V lost 6 bases, J lost 8 bases, and 12 bases lay in between. The CDR3 protein is CASRVGGGTQYF. The CDR3 DNA follows: TGTGCCAGCAGGGTCGGGGGAGGTACGCAGTATTTT.

This chain uses TRBV4-1 with TRBJ2-7; 8 nucleotides align to TRBD2. The J segment lost 4 bases and the V segment lost 4 bases, leaving 9 bases of the junction unmatched. Germline-derived CDR1 and CDR2 are MGHRA and YSYEKL. There are 15 residues in the CDR3. CDR3 region: CASSPEAGAGYEQYF. The CDR3 nucleotides read TGCGCCAGCAGCCCTGAAGCGGGAGCGGGTTACGAGCAGTACTTC.

The chain employs TRBV6-6 and TRBJ1-2, with a tentative D call TRBD1 (6 bases). V was trimmed by 6 bases and J by 2 bases, leaving 13 bases between them. Germline V gene data show CDR1 as MNHNY and CDR2 as SVGAGI (reference sequence). The CDR3 extends over 14 amino acids. The CDR3 region has the DNA TGTGCCAGCAGCTCGGGACAAGAGAACTATGGCTACACCTTC. Amino acid sequence: CASSSGQENYGYTF.

This clone was found once. The chain employs TRBV7-3 and TRBJ1-5; a possible D gene is TRBD1 (5 bases). The CDR3 is 19 amino acids. Looked up from germline, CDR1 is SGHTA and CDR2 is FQGTGA. V shed 7 bases and J shed 0 bases, with 25 bases lying between them. CDR3 DNA: TGTGCCAGCACCTTCTCCGGGGGGAAGAGATTATTTAGCAATCAGCCCCAGCATTTT. Translating it yields CASTFSGGKRLFSNQPQHF.

This chain uses TRBV7-9 with TRBJ2-7; TRBD1 matches at 12 bases. The CDR3 runs 14 residues. CDR1 is SEHNR and CDR2 is FQNEAQ in the germline V gene (reference sequence). The ends lost 4 bases at V and 5 bases at J; junction bases unmatched: 3. In nucleotides, the CDR3 is TGTGCCAGCAGCTATGGGACAGGGGGCGACGAGCAGTACTTC. Protein sequence: CASSYGTGGDEQYF.

J is TRBJ2-3 and V is TRBV15; TRBD2 agrees at 14 bases. The J segment lost 4 bases and the V segment lost 3 bases, leaving 3 bases of the junction unmatched. The germline CDR1 and CDR2 sequences are LNHNV and YYDKDF (reference sequence). The CDR3 length is 16 residues. The CDR3 is CATSRGLAGVPDTQYF. CDR3 in DNA: TGTGCCACCAGCAGGGGACTAGCGGGAGTCCCAGATACGCAGTATTTT.

This chain uses TRBV6-6 with TRBJ2-7, with D tentatively TRBD1 (5 bases). CDR3 length: 12 amino acids. Trimming shortened V by 4 bases and J by 3 bases, and 7 bases separated the two germline ends. Germline V gene data show CDR1 as MNHNY and CDR2 as SVGAGI (reference sequence). This chain's CDR3 is CASSFDSYEQYF. In nucleotides, the CDR3 is TGTGCCAGCAGTTTTGACAGCTACGAGCAGTACTTC.

The chain joins TRBV28 to TRBJ1-1, with a weak D call TRBD1 (6 bases). Germline V gene sequence: CDR1 MDHEN, CDR2 SYDVKM. V was pared by 7 bases and J by 5 bases, with 8 bases between. CDR3 size: 11 residues. This CDR3 reads CASTTGTEAFF. CDR3 nucleotide sequence: TGTGCCAGCACCACAGGGACTGAAGCTTTCTTT.

The chain has TRBV11-2 and TRBJ2-3, with 9 bases fitting TRBD2. J was trimmed by 1 base and V by 5 bases; bases with no gene match: 13. CDR3 size: 18 residues. Germline assignment: CDR1 SGHAT and CDR2 FQNNGV. CDR3 in amino acids: CASSPMTGTSHRTDTQYF. CDR3 nucleotide sequence: TGTGCCAGCAGCCCGATGACCGGGACTAGCCATCGCACAGATACGCAGTATTTT.

J is TRBJ1-2 and V is TRBV5-5, with 7 positions matching TRBD1. Trimming took 0 bases from V and 0 from J; bases not matched to a gene: 5. Germline lookup yields CDR1 SGHKS and CDR2 YYEKEE (reference sequence). The CDR3 totals 16 residues. The CDR3 spells CASSLVGTDPNYGYTF. The CDR3 DNA is TGTGCCAGCAGCTTGGTGGGGACAGATCCTAACTATGGCTACACCTTC.

Only one count was recorded for this clone. The V gene is TRBV10-3, the J gene TRBJ1-2; D call uncertain. The CDR3 runs to 14 residues. Germline V lookup: CDR1 ENHRY, CDR2 SYGVKD. V lost 4 bases to trimming and J lost 0 bases, with 9 bases between them. The CDR3 DNA reads TGTGCCATCAGTGTCGGGAGTGCTAACTATGGCTACACCTTC. Amino acid sequence: CAISVGSANYGYTF.

The rearrangement joins TRBV14 to TRBJ2-2; D is perhaps TRBD2 (6 bases). Looked up from germline, CDR1 is SGHDN and CDR2 is FVKESK. CDR3 size: 14 residues. V lost 6 bases and J 2 bases, leaving 10 bases between the germline ends. In nucleotides, the CDR3 is TGTGCCAGCAGGGGAGGCTACAACACCGGGGAGCTGTTTTTT. As protein: CASRGGYNTGELFF. Full variable domain (missing parts from reference TRBV14 and TRBJ2-2): EAGVTQFPSHSVIEKGQTVTLRCDPISGHDNLYWYRRVMGKEIKFLLHFVKESKQDESGMPNNRFLAERTGGTYSTLKVQPAELEDSGVYFCASRGGYNTGELFFGEGSRLTVL.

V usage is TRBV6-1 and J usage is TRBJ1-2, with a possible D match to TRBD1 (5 bases). The CDR3 is made up of 14 amino acids. The germline gives CDR1 MNHNS, CDR2 SASEGT. Deletions cut 2 bases from V and 8 bases from J, with 15 bases between. CDR3 sequence (DNA): TGTGCCAGCAGTGAAAGCGGGGCTGTTTGGGGCTACACCTTC. It is translated as CASSESGAVWGYTF.